The entry that follows covers one TCR beta chain sequence. This entry comes from a study of blood T cell repertoires in COVID-19. Assay: immunoSEQ multiplex PCR; the TCRdb copy retains only in-frame clones and omits some. The profile shows 150,000 or so clones, 80% to 90% of them singletons. The V end was cut by 3 bases, the J end by 6 bases, with 3 bases between. Germline CDR1 reads SQVTM; CDR2 reads ANQGSEA. CDR3 size: 10 residues. The chain couples TRBV29-1 to TRBJ2-1; D is unresolved. Input material: peripheral blood. The sequence derives from a woman aged 40 to 50 with acute or convalescent COVID-19. CDR3 amino acids: CSVDGNEQFF. The CDR3 nucleotides are TGCAGCGTTGACGGCAATGAGCAGTTCTTC.